This entry lists 9 T cell receptor beta chains sequenced from one sample in a study of blood T cell repertoires in COVID-19. Sequenced by immunoSEQ multiplex PCR; TCRdb stores in-frame clones only, minus some. The table includes about 280,000 clones, about nine tenths detected once. Material: peripheral blood. These TCRs come from a woman in her thirties or forties who had recovered from COVID-19.

The V gene is TRBV14, the J gene TRBJ2-1; TRBD2 matches 9 bases. CDR3 length: 15 residues. V lost 3 bases to trimming and J lost 4 bases; unmatched junction nucleotides: 4. Germline CDR1 SGHDN, CDR2 FVKESK. The CDR3 spells CASSQAGGSYNEQFF. The CDR3 nucleotides are TGTGCCAGCAGCCAGGCGGGAGGGTCATACAATGAGCAGTTCTTC. Combining the CDR3 with reference TRBV14 and TRBJ2-1 gives the whole variable domain EAGVTQFPSHSVIEKGQTVTLRCDPISGHDNLYWYRRVMGKEIKFLLHFVKESKQDESGMPNNRFLAERTGGTYSTLKVQPAELEDSGVYFCASSQAGGSYNEQFFGPGTRLTVL.

This chain links TRBV5-4 with TRBJ2-5, with 8 positions matching TRBD1. The CDR3 loop spans 14 amino acids. The J segment lost 4 bases and the V segment lost 4 bases, leaving 6 bases of the junction unmatched. The germline V gene encodes CDR1 SGHNT and CDR2 YYREEE (reference sequence). The CDR3 bases are TGTGCCAGCAGCGGAGACAGGGGTGGAGAGACCCAGTACTTC. It yields the protein CASSGDRGGETQYF.

The chain joins TRBV5-6 to TRBJ1-2, with TRBD1 identical over 7 bases. The CDR3 is 12 amino acids. V lost 3 bases, J lost 12 bases, and 8 bases stayed unmatched. The germline V gene encodes CDR1 SGHDT and CDR2 YYEEEE. CDR3 in DNA: TGTGCCAGCAGCTCGACAGGGTCCGGTCACACCTTC. This gives the protein CASSSTGSGHTF.

The chain employs TRBV5-4 and TRBJ2-7; D unresolved. This CDR3 has 12 amino acids. V lost 2 bases and J lost 5, with 8 bases in between. Germline-derived CDR1 and CDR2 are SGHNT and YYREEE (reference sequence). The CDR3 sequence is CASSFFPDEQYF. The CDR3 DNA sequence: TGTGCCAGCAGCTTCTTTCCGGACGAGCAGTACTTC.

J is TRBJ2-1 and V is TRBV18; 8 bases agree with TRBD1. CDR3 size: 14 residues. Germline values: CDR1 KGHSH, CDR2 LQKENI. Unmatched junction bases numbered 7, after V lost 6 bases and J lost 6 bases. In DNA form, the CDR3 reads TGTGCCAGCTCTGGACAGGGTGGAACCAATGAGCAGTTCTTC. Amino acid sequence: CASSGQGGTNEQFF. Together with reference TRBV18 and TRBJ2-1, the CDR3 gives the full variable domain: NAGVMQNPRHLVRRRGQEARLRCSPMKGHSHVYWYRQLPEEGLKFMVYLQKENIIDESGMPKERFSAEFPKEGPSILRIQQVVRGDSAAYFCASSGQGGTNEQFFGPGTRLTVL.

V is TRBV28 and J is TRBJ2-7, with no clear D. The V end lost 2 bases, the J end lost 4 bases, and 12 bases lay between the germline ends. The CDR3 runs 14 residues. Per the germline V gene, CDR1 is MDHEN and CDR2 is SYDVKM. CDR3 bases: TGTGCCAGCAGTTTAAATTTATACGGTTACGAGCAGTACTTC. It is translated as CASSLNLYGYEQYF.

This chain links TRBV27 with TRBJ1-3; the match to TRBD1 covers 9 bases. This CDR3 region has 14 residues. Germline V gene data show CDR1 as MNHEY and CDR2 as SMNVEV (reference sequence). V lost 6 bases to trimming and J lost 2 bases; unmatched junction nucleotides: 2. The CDR3 region is CASRTGGPGNTIYF. CDR3 bases: TGTGCCAGCAGGACAGGGGGACCTGGAAACACCATATATTTT.

This clone was found once. The chain uses TRBV3-1 (or the pseudogene TRBV3-2) and TRBJ2-1; TRBD2 aligns across 7 bases. Germline CDR1 LGHDT, CDR2 YNNKEL (reference sequence). The CDR3 has 18 residues. Trimming at V came to 0 bases and at J to 2 bases, leaving 10 bases not matched to a gene. The DNA for the CDR3 is TGTGCCAGCAGCCAAGAGTCGGCTAGCGGCGGCACCTACAATGAGCAGTTCTTC. It yields the protein CASSQESASGGTYNEQFF.

The genes are TRBV11-2 and TRBJ2-1; the D gene is possibly TRBD2 (5 bases). V lost 6 bases and J lost 8, with 14 bases in between. The CDR3 covers 13 residues. The V gene's germline CDR1 is SGHAT and CDR2 FQNNGV. The CDR3 region has the DNA TGTGCCAGCAGTAGGGAGCTACGCGATGAGCAGTTCTTC. Encoded protein: CASSRELRDEQFF.